The rows below give T cell receptor beta chains drawn from one sample of a study of cytomegalovirus exposure and HLA in healthy donors. Assay used: immunoSEQ multiplex PCR; TCRdb lists only in-frame clones, some missing. The sample includes over 200,000 clones, roughly 70% of them seen just once. The sequencing input was PBMCs. The receptors stem from a woman between 25 and 40 years old in good health and CMV-seronegative. The CDR3 runs from the conserved cysteine through the conserved F or W. A D gene is named only where the DNA matches it firmly. Part of the rows lack a size; the others show once, few, many or a class for expanded clones.

abundance	len	v_gene	d_gene	j_gene	CDR3nt	CDR3aa
.	16	TRBV11-3	.	TRBJ2-7	TGTGCCAGCAGCCGTTTTGGCGGGACCTCCTCCTACGAGCAGTACTTC	CASSRFGGTSSYEQYF
.	14	TRBV6-6	.	TRBJ2-5	TGTGCCAGCAGTTACTCTACCAGAGGGGAGACCCAGTACTTC	CASSYSTRGETQYF
few	14	TRBV7-9	.	TRBJ2-7	TGTGCCAGCAGCTTGGGAGGACCTACCTACGAGCAGTACTTC	CASSLGGPTYEQYF
.	13	TRBV7-9	.	TRBJ1-2	TGTGCCAGCAGCTTTACAGGGCCTGGCGGCTACACCTTC	CASSFTGPGGYTF
.	14	TRBV7-9	.	TRBJ1-1	TGTTCCAGCAGCTTAATGGGGGCGCAGACTGAAGCTTTCTTT	CSSSLMGAQTEAFF
.	15	TRBV2	TRBD2	TRBJ2-1	TGTGCCAGCAATAAAGGGACTAGCGGCTACAATGAGCAGTTCTTC	CASNKGTSGYNEQFF
once	13	TRBV19	TRBD1	TRBJ2-7	TGTGCCAGTAGTGCAGACAGGGTCCGCGAGCAGTACTTC	CASSADRVREQYF
.	16	TRBV19	TRBD1	TRBJ1-1	TGTGCCAGTAGTATTCGGGACAGGGGGCCTTGGGCTGAAGCTTTCTTT	CASSIRDRGPWAEAFF
.	13	TRBV7-9	.	TRBJ2-3	TGTGCCAGCAGCTTAGTCTCGCTAGGTACGCAGTATTTT	CASSLVSLGTQYF
.	16	TRBV10-3	TRBD2	TRBJ2-2	TGTGCCACCACCGGGTTTAGCGGGAGTGCTCCCGGGGAGCTGTTTTTT	CATTGFSGSAPGELFF
.	14	TRBV5-6	.	TRBJ2-7	TGTGCCAGCAGTTCAACGGGACTGAACTACGAGCAGTACTTC	CASSSTGLNYEQYF
.	13	TRBV9	.	TRBJ1-6	TGTGCCAGCAGCCAAGCAGGGACATCACCCCTCCACTTT	CASSQAGTSPLHF
.	14	TRBV7-9	.	TRBJ2-7	TGTGCCAGCAGCTTAACAGGCCAGGGGCGGGAGCAGTACTTC	CASSLTGQGREQYF
.	14	TRBV7-2	.	TRBJ2-7	TGTGCCAGCAGCTTCGCAGGGGGGAGGTACGAGCAGTACTTC	CASSFAGGRYEQYF
.	16	TRBV5-1	.	TRBJ2-5	TGCGCCAGCAGCTTCAAGGGACATGGCAGTGCAGAGACCCAGTACTTC	CASSFKGHGSAETQYF
.	14	TRBV6-6	.	TRBJ1-6	TGTGCCAGCAGTCTACAGGGAGTGGGTTCACCCCTCCACTTT	CASSLQGVGSPLHF
.	14	TRBV5-1	TRBD2	TRBJ2-1	TGCGCCAGCAGCTTGGCGGGAGGGGTGGGTGAGCAGTTCTTC	CASSLAGGVGEQFF
.	14	TRBV18	.	TRBJ1-6	TGTGCCAGCTCACCCCCCGCCTATAATTCACCCCTCCACTTT	CASSPPAYNSPLHF
.	15	TRBV9	.	TRBJ2-1	TGTGCCAGCAGCGTAAGTAGTTTCTCCTACAATGAGCAGTTCTTC	CASSVSSFSYNEQFF
.	18	TRBV30	TRBD1	TRBJ2-1	TGTGCCTGGAGTCTAACAGAATTTCCGGGACAGGGCTACAATGAGCAGTTCTTC	CAWSLTEFPGQGYNEQFF
.	11	TRBV30	.	TRBJ1-2	TGTGCCTGGACAGGGGCCTATGGCTACACCTTC	CAWTGAYGYTF
.	14	TRBV11-2	.	TRBJ2-7	TGTGCCAGCAGCTCCGCCCTAGCTTACTACGAGCAGTACTTC	CASSSALAYYEQYF
.	18	TRBV15	.	TRBJ1-2	TGTGCCACCAGCCCGGGGGTAGGCAGGGTCGCCTTTAACTATGGCTACACCTTC	CATSPGVGRVAFNYGYTF
.	13	TRBV5-6	.	TRBJ2-7	TGTGCCAGCAGCTTGGGGGGGCCCTTAGAGCAGTACTTC	CASSLGGPLEQYF
.	15	TRBV7-6	TRBD2	TRBJ2-1	TGTGCCAGCAGCTATAGCGGGGCGGGCTACAATGAGCAGTTCTTC	CASSYSGAGYNEQFF
few	13	TRBV19	.	TRBJ1-4	TGTGCCAGTAGTATAAATAGACAGGAAAAACTGTTTTTT	CASSINRQEKLFF
once	11	TRBV30	.	TRBJ1-1	TGTGCCTGGAGTGCGGACAGTGAAGCTTTCTTT	CAWSADSEAFF
few	17	TRBV14	TRBD1	TRBJ1-2	TGTGCCAGCAGCCAAACAAAGACAGGGCGGGATGGCTATGGCTACACCTTC	CASSQTKTGRDGYGYTF
.	14	TRBV29-1	TRBD2	TRBJ2-3	TGCAGCGTTTTAGGACTAGCGGAGACAGATACGCAGTATTTT	CSVLGLAETDTQYF
.	16	TRBV27	TRBD2	TRBJ2-2	TGTGCCAGCAGTTTTTCTAGCGGGAGTCTCACCGGGGAGCTGTTTTTT	CASSFSSGSLTGELFF
.	15	TRBV4-1	.	TRBJ2-5	TGCGCCAGCAGCCAGCTACCGGGGGACCAAGAGACCCAGTACTTC	CASSQLPGDQETQYF
few	12	TRBV28	.	TRBJ2-2	TGTGCCTCCTCCTTAAACACCGGGGAGCTGTTTTTT	CASSLNTGELFF
.	15	TRBV30	TRBD2	TRBJ2-4	TGTGCCTGGAGTGGCGGGGGGGCCGTCAAAAACATTCAGTACTTC	CAWSGGGAVKNIQYF
.	14	TRBV11-2	TRBD2	TRBJ2-3	TGTGCCAGCAGCTTAGATCCAATAGCGGGGGGGCAGTATTTT	CASSLDPIAGGQYF
.	12	TRBV30	.	TRBJ2-1	TGTGCCTGGAGTCAGGGTAACAATGAGCAGTTCTTC	CAWSQGNNEQFF
few	14	TRBV19	TRBD1	TRBJ2-7	TGTGCCAGTAGTATCGGGACAGACCTCTCCGAGCAGTACTTC	CASSIGTDLSEQYF
many	13	TRBV5-5	.	TRBJ1-2	TGTGCCAGCAGCTTTCGGGGAGACTATGGCTACACCTTC	CASSFRGDYGYTF
.	16	TRBV12-5	TRBD2	TRBJ2-5	TGTGCTAGTGGGGAAGGGACTAGCGGGAGGGCGGAGACCCAGTACTTC	CASGEGTSGRAETQYF
few	15	TRBV11-2	.	TRBJ2-4	TGTGCCAGCAGCAGAGTTTCGGGGGCCAAAAACATTCAGTACTTC	CASSRVSGAKNIQYF